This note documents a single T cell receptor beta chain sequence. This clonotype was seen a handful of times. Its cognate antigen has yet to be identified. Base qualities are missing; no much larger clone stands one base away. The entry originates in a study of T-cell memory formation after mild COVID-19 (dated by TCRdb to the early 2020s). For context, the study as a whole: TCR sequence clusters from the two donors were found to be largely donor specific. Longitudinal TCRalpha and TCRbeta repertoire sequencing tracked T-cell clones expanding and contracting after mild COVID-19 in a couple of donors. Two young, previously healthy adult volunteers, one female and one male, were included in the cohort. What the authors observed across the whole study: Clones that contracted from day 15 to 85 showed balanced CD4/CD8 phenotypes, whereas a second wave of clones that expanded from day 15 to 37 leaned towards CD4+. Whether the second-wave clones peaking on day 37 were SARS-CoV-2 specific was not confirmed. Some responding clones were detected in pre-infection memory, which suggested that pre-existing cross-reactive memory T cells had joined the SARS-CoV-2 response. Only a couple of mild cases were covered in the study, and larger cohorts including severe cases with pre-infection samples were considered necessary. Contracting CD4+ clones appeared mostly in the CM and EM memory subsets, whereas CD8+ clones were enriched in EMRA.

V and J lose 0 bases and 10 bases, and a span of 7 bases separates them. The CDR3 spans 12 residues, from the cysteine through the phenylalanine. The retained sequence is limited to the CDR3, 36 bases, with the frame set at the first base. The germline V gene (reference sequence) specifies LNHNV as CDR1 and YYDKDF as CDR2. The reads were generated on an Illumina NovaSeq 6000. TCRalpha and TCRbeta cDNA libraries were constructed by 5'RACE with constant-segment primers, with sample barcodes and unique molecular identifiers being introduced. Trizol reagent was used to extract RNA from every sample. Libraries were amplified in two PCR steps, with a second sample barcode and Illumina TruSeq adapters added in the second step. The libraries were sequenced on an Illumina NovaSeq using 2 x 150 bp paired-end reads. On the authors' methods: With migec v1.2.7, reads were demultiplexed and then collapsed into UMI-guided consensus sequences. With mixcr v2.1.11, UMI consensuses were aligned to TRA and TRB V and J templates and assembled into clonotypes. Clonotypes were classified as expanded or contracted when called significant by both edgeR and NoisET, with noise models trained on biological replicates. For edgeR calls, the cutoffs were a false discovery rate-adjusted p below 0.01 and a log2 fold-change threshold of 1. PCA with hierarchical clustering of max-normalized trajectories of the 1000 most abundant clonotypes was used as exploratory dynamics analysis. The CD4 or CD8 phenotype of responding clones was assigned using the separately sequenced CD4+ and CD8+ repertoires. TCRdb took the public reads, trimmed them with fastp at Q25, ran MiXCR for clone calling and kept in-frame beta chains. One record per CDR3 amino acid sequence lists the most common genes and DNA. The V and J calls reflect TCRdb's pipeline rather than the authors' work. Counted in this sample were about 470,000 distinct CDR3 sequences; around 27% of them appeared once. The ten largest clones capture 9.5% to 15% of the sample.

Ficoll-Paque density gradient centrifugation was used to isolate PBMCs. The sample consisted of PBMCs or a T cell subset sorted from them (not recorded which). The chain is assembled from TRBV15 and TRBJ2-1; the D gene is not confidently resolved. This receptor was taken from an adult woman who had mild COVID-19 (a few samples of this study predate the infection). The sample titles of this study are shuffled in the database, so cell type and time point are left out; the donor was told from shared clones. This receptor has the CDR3 CATSRDFSEQFF. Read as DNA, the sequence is TGTGCCACCAGCAGAGATTTTTCCGAGCAGTTCTTC.